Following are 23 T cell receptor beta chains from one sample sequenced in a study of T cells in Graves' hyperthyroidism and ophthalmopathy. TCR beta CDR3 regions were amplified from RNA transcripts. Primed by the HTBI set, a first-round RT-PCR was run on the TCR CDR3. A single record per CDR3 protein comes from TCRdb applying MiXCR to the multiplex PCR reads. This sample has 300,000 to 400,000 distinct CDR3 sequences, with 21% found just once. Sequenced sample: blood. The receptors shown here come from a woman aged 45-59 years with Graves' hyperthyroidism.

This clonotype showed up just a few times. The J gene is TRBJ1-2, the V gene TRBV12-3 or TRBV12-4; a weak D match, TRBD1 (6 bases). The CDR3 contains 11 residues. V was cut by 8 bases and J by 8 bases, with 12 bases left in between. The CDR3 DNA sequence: TGTGCCAGCGGTGTGGGGGCCGGCTACACCTTC. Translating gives CASGVGAGYTF.

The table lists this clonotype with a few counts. The CDR3 loop reads CASSRAGQQETQYF. In DNA form, the CDR3 reads TGTGCCAGCAGTCGGGCAGGGCAGCAAGAGACCCAGTACTTC. This rearrangement joins TRBV6-5 to TRBJ2-5, with D possibly matching TRBD1 (5 bases). The CDR3 is made up of 14 amino acids. V shed 5 bases and J shed 2 bases, with 12 bases lying between them. Germline CDR1 reads MNHEY; CDR2 reads SVGAGI.

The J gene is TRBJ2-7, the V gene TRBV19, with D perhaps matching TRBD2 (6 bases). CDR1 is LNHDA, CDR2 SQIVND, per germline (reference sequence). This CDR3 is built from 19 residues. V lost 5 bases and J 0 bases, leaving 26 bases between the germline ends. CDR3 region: CASSSRPRPGLLHSYEQYF. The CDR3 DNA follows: TGTGCCAGTAGTTCACGACCTCGACCGGGACTTCTACACTCCTACGAGCAGTACTTC.

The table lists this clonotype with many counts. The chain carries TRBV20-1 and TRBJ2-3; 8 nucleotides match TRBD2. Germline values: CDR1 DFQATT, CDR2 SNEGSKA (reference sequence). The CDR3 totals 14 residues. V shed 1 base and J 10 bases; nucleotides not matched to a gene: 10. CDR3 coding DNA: TGCAGTGCTAGAGCAAGCGGGAGCGTGCCAGCGCAGTATTTT. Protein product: CSARASGSVPAQYF.

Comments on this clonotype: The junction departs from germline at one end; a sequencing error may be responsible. This chain's CDR3 is CVSSPLDRKDTIYF. The CDR3 DNA sequence: TGTGTCAGCTCACCACTCGACAGAAAGGACACCATATATTTT. V gene TRBV18 combines with J gene TRBJ1-3; the D gene is possibly TRBD1 (5 bases). The germline gives CDR1 KGHSH, CDR2 LQKENI. The CDR3 length is 14 residues.

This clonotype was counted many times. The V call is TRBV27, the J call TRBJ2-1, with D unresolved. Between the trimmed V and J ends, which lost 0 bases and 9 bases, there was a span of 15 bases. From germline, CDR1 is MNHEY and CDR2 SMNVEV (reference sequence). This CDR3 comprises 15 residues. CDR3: CASSLSPGSQAEQFF. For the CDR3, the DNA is TGTGCCAGCAGTTTATCCCCCGGGTCCCAGGCTGAGCAGTTCTTC.

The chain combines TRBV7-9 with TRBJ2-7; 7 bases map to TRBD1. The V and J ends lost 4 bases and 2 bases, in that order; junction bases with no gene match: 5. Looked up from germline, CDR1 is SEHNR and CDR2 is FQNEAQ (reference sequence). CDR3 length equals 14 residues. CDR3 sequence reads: CASSWTTGPYEQYF. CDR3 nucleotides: TGTGCCAGCAGCTGGACGACAGGGCCCTACGAGCAGTACTTC.

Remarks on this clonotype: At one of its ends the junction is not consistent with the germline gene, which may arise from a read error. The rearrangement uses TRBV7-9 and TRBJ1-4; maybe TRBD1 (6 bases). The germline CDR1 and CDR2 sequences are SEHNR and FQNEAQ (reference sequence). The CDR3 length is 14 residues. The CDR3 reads CASSSGQNNGKLFF. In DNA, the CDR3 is TGCGCCAGCAGCTCCGGACAGAATAATGGAAAACTGTTTTTT.

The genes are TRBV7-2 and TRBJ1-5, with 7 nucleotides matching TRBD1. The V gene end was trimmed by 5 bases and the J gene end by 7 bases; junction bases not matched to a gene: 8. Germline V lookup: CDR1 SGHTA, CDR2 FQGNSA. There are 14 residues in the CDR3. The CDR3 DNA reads TGTGCCAGCAGCCCCCGACAGGGAGGACAGCCCCAGCATTTT. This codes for CASSPRQGGQPQHF.

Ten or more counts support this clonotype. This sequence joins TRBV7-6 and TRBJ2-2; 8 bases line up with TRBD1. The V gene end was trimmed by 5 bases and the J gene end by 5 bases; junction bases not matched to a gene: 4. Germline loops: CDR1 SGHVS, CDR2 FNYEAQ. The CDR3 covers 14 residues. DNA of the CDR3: TGTGCCAGCAGCCGACAGGGGAAGACCGGGGAGCTGTTTTTT. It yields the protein CASSRQGKTGELFF.

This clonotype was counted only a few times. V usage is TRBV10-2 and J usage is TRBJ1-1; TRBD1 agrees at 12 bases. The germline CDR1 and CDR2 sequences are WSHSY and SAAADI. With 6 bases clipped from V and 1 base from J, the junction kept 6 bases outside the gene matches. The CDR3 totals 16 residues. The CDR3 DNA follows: TGCGCCAGCAGGCCGGGACAGGGGGCAGGGAACACTGAAGCTTTCTTT. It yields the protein CASRPGQGAGNTEAFF.

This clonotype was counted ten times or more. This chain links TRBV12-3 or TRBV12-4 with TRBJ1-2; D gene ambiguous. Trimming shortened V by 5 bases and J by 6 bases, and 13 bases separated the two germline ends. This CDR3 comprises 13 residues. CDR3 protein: CASSHGPLDGYTF. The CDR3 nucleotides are TGTGCCAGCAGTCACGGACCTCTCGATGGCTACACCTTC.

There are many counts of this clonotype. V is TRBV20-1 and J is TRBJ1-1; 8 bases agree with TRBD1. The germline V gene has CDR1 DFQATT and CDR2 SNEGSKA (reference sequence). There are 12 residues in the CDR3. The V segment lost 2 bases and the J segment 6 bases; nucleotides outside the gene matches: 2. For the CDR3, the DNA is TGCAGTGCTAGAACGGACAGGGCTGAAGCTTTCTTT. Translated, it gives CSARTDRAEAFF.

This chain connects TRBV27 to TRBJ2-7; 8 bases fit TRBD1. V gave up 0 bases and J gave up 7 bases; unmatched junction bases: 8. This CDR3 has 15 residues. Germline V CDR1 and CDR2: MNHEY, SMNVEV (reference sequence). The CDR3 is CASSLSGTGGSEQYF. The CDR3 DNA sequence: TGTGCCAGCAGTTTATCGGGGACAGGAGGTAGTGAGCAGTACTTC.

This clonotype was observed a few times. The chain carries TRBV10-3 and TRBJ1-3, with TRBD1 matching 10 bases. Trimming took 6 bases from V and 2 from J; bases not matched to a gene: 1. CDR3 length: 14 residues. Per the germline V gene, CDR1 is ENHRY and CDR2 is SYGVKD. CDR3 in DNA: TGTGCCATCAGGGGACAGGGGACTGGAAACACCATATATTTT. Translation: CAIRGQGTGNTIYF.

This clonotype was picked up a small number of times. CDR3 sequence: CSAPEFFSGGGETQYF. For the CDR3, the DNA is TGCAGTGCTCCCGAATTTTTCTCGGGCGGGGGGGAGACCCAGTACTTC. The chain employs TRBV20-1 and TRBJ2-5, with 8 nucleotides matching TRBD2. This CDR3 is built from 16 residues. Germline trimming cut 5 bases from V and 5 bases from J; bases unmatched to any gene: 16. Per germline, CDR1 DFQATT and CDR2 SNEGSKA (reference sequence).

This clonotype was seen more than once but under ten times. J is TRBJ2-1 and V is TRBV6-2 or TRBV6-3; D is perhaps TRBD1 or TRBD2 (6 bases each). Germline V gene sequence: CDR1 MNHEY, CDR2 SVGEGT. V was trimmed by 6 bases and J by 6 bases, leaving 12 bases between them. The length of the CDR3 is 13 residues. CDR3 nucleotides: TGTGCCAGCAGAGTAGGAGGGGGCAATGAGCAGTTCTTC. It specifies CASRVGGGNEQFF.

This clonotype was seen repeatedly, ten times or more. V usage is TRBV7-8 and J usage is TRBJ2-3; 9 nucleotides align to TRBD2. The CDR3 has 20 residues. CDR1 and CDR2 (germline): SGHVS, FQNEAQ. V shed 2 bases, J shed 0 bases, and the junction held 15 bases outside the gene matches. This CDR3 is CASSLSLAGVLQISTDTQYF. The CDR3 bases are TGTGCCAGCAGCTTAAGTTTAGCGGGGGTGTTGCAGATTAGCACAGATACGCAGTATTTT.

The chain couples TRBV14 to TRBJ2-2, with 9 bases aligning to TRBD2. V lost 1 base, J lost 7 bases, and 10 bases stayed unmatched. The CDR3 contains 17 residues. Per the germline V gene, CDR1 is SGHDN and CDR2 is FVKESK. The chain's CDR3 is CASSQGFSGGLVGELFF. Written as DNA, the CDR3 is TGTGCCAGCAGCCAAGGGTTTAGCGGGGGACTGGTCGGGGAGCTGTTTTTT.

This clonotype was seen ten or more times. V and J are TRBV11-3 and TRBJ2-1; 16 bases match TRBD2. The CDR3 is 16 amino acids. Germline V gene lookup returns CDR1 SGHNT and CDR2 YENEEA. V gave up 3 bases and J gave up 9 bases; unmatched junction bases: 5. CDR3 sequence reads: CASSLGTSGGATEQFF. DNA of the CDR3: TGTGCCAGCAGCTTGGGGACTAGCGGGGGGGCCACTGAGCAGTTCTTC.

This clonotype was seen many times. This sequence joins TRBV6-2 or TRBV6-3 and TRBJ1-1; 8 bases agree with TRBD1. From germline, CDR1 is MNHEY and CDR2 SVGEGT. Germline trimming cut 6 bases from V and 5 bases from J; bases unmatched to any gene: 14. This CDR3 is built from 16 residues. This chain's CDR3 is CASSSGQGIGLTEAFF. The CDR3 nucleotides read TGTGCCAGCAGCTCCGGACAGGGAATCGGGTTAACTGAAGCTTTCTTT.

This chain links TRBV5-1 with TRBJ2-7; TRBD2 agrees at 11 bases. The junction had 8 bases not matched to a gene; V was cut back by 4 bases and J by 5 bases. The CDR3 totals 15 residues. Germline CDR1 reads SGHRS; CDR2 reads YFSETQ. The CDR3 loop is CASSTLAGGTNEQYF. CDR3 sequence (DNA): TGCGCCAGCAGCACCTTAGCGGGGGGGACAAACGAGCAGTACTTC.

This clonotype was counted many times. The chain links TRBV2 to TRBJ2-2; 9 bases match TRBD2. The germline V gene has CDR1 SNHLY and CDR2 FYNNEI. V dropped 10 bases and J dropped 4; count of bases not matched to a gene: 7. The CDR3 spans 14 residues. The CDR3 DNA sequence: TGTGCCACCAGGGCGGGAGGGCCCACCGGGGAGCTGTTTTTT. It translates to CATRAGGPTGELFF.